The next 13 T cell receptor beta chains were all read from a single sample in a study of CD8+CD57+ T cells in acquired aplastic anemia. TCR beta VDJ and CDR3 were profiled, and genomic DNA was the template. One entry per CDR3 protein, called by TCRdb with MiXCR from the reads. The sample contains a few hundred thousand distinct CDR3 sequences, approximately 70% of which appear only once. Sequencing was carried out using sorted CD4+, CD8+, or CD8+CD57+ T cells (not recorded which) from PBMCs. Receptor source: a human donor in good health, serving as a control.

This clonotype was picked up one time. This chain joins TRBV11-2 and TRBJ2-2; the match to TRBD1 covers 9 bases. The germline gives CDR1 SGHAT, CDR2 FQNNGV. Trimming at V came to 3 bases and at J to 2 bases, leaving 4 bases not matched to a gene. This CDR3 is 16 amino acids long. The CDR3 bases are TGTGCCAGCAGCTTCGGGACAGGGCGAAACACCGGGGAGCTGTTTTTT. Translation gives CASSFGTGRNTGELFF.

This clonotype was seen a few times. This chain connects TRBV19 to TRBJ1-1, with 7 bases that match TRBD1. Per the germline V gene, CDR1 is LNHDA and CDR2 is SQIVND (reference sequence). The ends lost 6 bases at V and 0 bases at J; junction bases unmatched: 1. The CDR3 length is 13 residues. DNA of the CDR3: TGTGCCAGTAGGGGACAGTTGAACACTGAAGCTTTCTTT. Encoded protein: CASRGQLNTEAFF.

Of note for this clonotype: One end of the junction does not line up with germline, which may come from a read error. The chain carries TRBV10-2 and TRBJ2-7, with TRBD1 matching over 8 bases. The CDR3 length is 14 residues. Germline V gives CDR1 WSHSY, CDR2 SAAADI. In DNA form, the CDR3 reads TGCGCCAGCAGTGATGGCGCAGGGGGCTACGAGCACAACTTC. Protein: CASSDGAGGYEHNF.

The J gene is TRBJ1-6, the V gene TRBV7-6, with unresolved D. The CDR3 is made up of 15 amino acids. V lost 5 bases to trimming and J lost 19 bases, with 27 bases between them. Germline CDR1 SGHVS, CDR2 FNYEAQ. The CDR3 loop is CASSPTGVQPQHRHF. CDR3 DNA: TGTGCCAGCAGCCCGACCGGGGTTCAGCCCCAGCACCGACACTTT.

This clonotype was detected only once. The V and J genes are TRBV19 and TRBJ1-5; D gene uncertain. Germline V CDR1 and CDR2: LNHDA, SQIVND (reference sequence). V lost 8 bases and J 1 base, leaving 15 bases between the germline ends. CDR3 size: 15 residues. The DNA of the CDR3 is TGTGCCAGTGACCGGCAGACGCAGAGCAATCAGCCCCAGCATTTT. Its protein product is CASDRQTQSNQPQHF.

The V call is TRBV12-3 or TRBV12-4, the J call TRBJ2-3, with D unclear. The CDR3 length is 12 residues. Trimming shortened V by 10 bases and J by 3 bases, and 11 bases separated the two germline ends. CDR3 bases: TGTGCCACCAAACATGATACAGATACGCAGTATTTT. Residues: CATKHDTDTQYF.

The V gene is TRBV19, the J gene TRBJ2-7; 7 positions agree with TRBD1. The J call may be faulty, since TRBJ2-5 better matches the DNA end. There are 13 residues in the CDR3. Germline loops: CDR1 LNHDA, CDR2 SQIVND (reference sequence). In nucleotides, the CDR3 is TGTGCCAGCAGAGACAGGGACCTTGAGACCCAGTACTTC. It is translated as CASRDRDLETQYF.

At least ten counts were recorded for this clonotype. The rearrangement links TRBV12-3 or TRBV12-4 to TRBJ1-2; D gene ambiguous. V was cut by 2 bases and J by 10 bases, with 8 bases left in between. The CDR3 length is 11 residues. The CDR3 region is CASSLSEDYTF. The CDR3 coding sequence is TGTGCCAGCAGTTTATCTGAAGACTACACCTTC.

The V and J genes are TRBV7-6 and TRBJ1-2; the D is unclear. The J call could be wrong; TRBJ1-1 is a better fit for the DNA end. Germline V gene sequence: CDR1 SGHVS, CDR2 FNYEAQ. The CDR3 is 13 amino acids. For the CDR3, the DNA is TGTGCCAGCAGCTTACGTCGGTTCGGCGAAGCTTTCTTT. Its translation: CASSLRRFGEAFF.

This clonotype was recorded a few times. A single base separates this from a much larger clone, so it may be a read error. The chain carries TRBV11-1 and TRBJ1-1, with D possibly being TRBD1 (5 bases). Germline assignment: CDR1 SGHAT and CDR2 FQDESV (reference sequence). The CDR3 consists of 13 residues. CDR3 in DNA: TGTGCCAGCAGCCAAAACCTGGGGACTGAAGCTCTCTTT. This codes for CASSQNLGTEALF.

This clonotype was counted ten times or more. The J gene is TRBJ1-1, the V gene TRBV7-8; D call uncertain. The germline V gene has CDR1 SGHVS and CDR2 FQNEAQ. The V gene lost 5 bases and the J gene lost 3 bases, with 13 bases spanning the gap. The CDR3 length is 14 residues. The CDR3 DNA reads TGTGCCAGCAGCCTGACGGATTCGGACACTGAAGCTTTCTTT. Translating gives CASSLTDSDTEAFF. The full variable domain, with the rest looked up from reference TRBV7-8 and TRBJ1-1, is GAGVSQSPRYKVAKRGQDVALRCDPISGHVSLFWYQQALGQGPEFLTYFQNEAQLDKSGLPSDRFFAERPEGSVSTLKIQRTQQEDSAVYLCASSLTDSDTEAFFGQGTRLTVV.

This clonotype was counted many times. This rearrangement joins TRBV19 to TRBJ1-5, with D perhaps TRBD1 (5 bases). There are 13 residues in the CDR3. Germline V gene data show CDR1 as LNHDA and CDR2 as SQIVND (reference sequence). The V and J ends lost 4 bases and 7 bases respectively, with 11 bases between them. The CDR3 region has the DNA TGTGCCAGTAGTACACAGGTAACCCAGCCCCAGCATTTT. Translated: CASSTQVTQPQHF.

Concerning this clonotype itself: A read error may produce the germline difference seen at one junction end. The rearrangement links TRBV7-2 to TRBJ1-1, with a weak D call TRBD1 (5 bases). Germline loops: CDR1 SGHTA, CDR2 FQGNSA. The CDR3 has 14 residues. The CDR3 DNA sequence: TGTGCCAGCAGCCAGGGACCGCCTAACACTGAGGCTTTCTTT. Translated: CASSQGPPNTEAFF.